This entry lists 14 T cell receptor beta chains sequenced from one sample in a study of cytomegalovirus exposure and HLA in healthy donors. Primers included in the PCR were 60 Vbeta and 13 Jbeta primers. Method: immunoSEQ multiplex PCR; TCRdb's copy keeps in-frame clones and lacks some. The sample yields approximately 200,000 clones, 83% seen once. Sequences were obtained from PBMCs. These receptor sequences come from a girl under 18 in good health and CMV-seronegative.

This sequence joins TRBV6-6 and TRBJ1-2, with 10 bases identical to TRBD1. CDR1 is MNHNY, CDR2 SVGAGI, per germline (reference sequence). V lost 5 bases, J lost 0 bases, and 0 bases stayed unmatched. This CDR3 spans 14 amino acids. CDR3 in amino acids: CASSGQGANYGYTF. CDR3 in DNA: TGTGCCAGCAGTGGACAGGGGGCTAACTATGGCTACACCTTC.

This clone was seen only a few times. J is TRBJ1-4 and V is TRBV5-1; TRBD1 matches at 8 bases. Germline lookup yields CDR1 SGHRS and CDR2 YFSETQ. The V gene end was trimmed by 2 bases and the J gene end by 8 bases; junction bases not matched to a gene: 8. The CDR3 is 15 amino acids. CDR3 in amino acids: CASSFQGAGSEKLFF. Written as DNA, the CDR3 is TGCGCCAGCAGCTTCCAGGGGGCAGGGTCGGAAAAACTGTTTTTT.

The chain joins TRBV7-2 to TRBJ1-2; no clear D. CDR3 length: 13 amino acids. The germline V gene has CDR1 SGHTA and CDR2 FQGNSA. Trimming left V 1 base short and J 5 bases short, with 8 bases between. The CDR3 here is CASSLDTDYGYTF. CDR3 nucleotides: TGTGCCAGCAGCTTAGACACCGATTATGGCTACACCTTC.

J is TRBJ1-1 and V is TRBV5-1; TRBD1 might be the D (6 bases). V shed 0 bases and J shed 7 bases, with 10 bases lying between them. Germline values: CDR1 SGHRS, CDR2 YFSETQ. The CDR3 spans 13 residues. The CDR3 nucleotides are TGCGCCAGCAGCTTGGAACAGGGTAGTGAAGCTTTCTTT. Translated: CASSLEQGSEAFF.

This clone was found once. The chain uses TRBV5-6 and TRBJ2-5; TRBD2 matches at 9 bases. The J call may be faulty, since TRBJ2-7 better matches the DNA end. CDR1 and CDR2 (germline): SGHDT, YYEEEE. The CDR3 sequence is 15 residues long. CDR3: CASSLGLAGWYEQYF. The CDR3 bases are TGTGCCAGCAGCTTGGGGCTAGCGGGATGGTACGAGCAGTACTTC.

CDR3 DNA: TGTGCCAGCAGCCAAGGACAGGGGCGAGTTCGAGTGGCTTTCTTT. As protein: CASSQGQGRVRVAFF. This chain uses TRBV11-2 with TRBJ1-1; 9 nucleotides align to TRBD1. CDR1 and CDR2 (germline): SGHAT, FQNNGV. The CDR3 totals 15 residues. V shed 5 bases and J 11 bases; nucleotides not matched to a gene: 15. Variable domain in full (rest from reference TRBV11-2 and TRBJ1-1): EAGVAQSPRYKIIEKRQSVAFWCNPISGHATLYWYQQILGQGPKLLIQFQNNGVVDDSQLPKDRFSAERLKGVDSTLKIQPAKLEDSAVYLCASSQGQGRVRVAFFGQGTRLTVV.

This clone occurred a few times. This sequence joins TRBV7-2 and TRBJ2-5; possible D gene TRBD2, 5 bases. This CDR3 is 14 amino acids long. The V end was cut by 6 bases, the J end by 2 bases, with 13 bases between. Germline V CDR1 and CDR2: SGHTA, FQGNSA. The CDR3 loop is CASSSMPGQETQYF. The DNA for the CDR3 is TGTGCCAGCAGTTCAATGCCGGGGCAAGAGACCCAGTACTTC. The variable domain in full, with the rest retrieved from reference TRBV7-2 and TRBJ2-5, is GAGVSQSPSNKVTEKGKDVELRCDPISGHTALYWYRQSLGQGLEFLIYFQGNSAPDKSGLPSDRFSAERTGGSVSTLTIQRTQQEDSAVYLCASSSMPGQETQYFGPGTRLLVL.

V gene TRBV28 combines with J gene TRBJ2-2; 9 nucleotides agree with TRBD1. Germline V lookup: CDR1 MDHEN, CDR2 SYDVKM. The CDR3 has 17 amino acids. Losses at the gene ends were 3 bases for V and 4 bases for J; bases not matched to a gene: 9. The CDR3 sequence is CASSFPNRGLGTGELFF. CDR3 DNA: TGTGCCAGCAGTTTCCCTAACAGGGGGCTGGGCACCGGGGAGCTGTTTTTT.

J is TRBJ1-4 and V is TRBV6-5; possibly TRBD1 for D (6 bases). CDR1 MNHEY and CDR2 SVGAGI come from the germline V gene. The length of the CDR3 is 13 residues. Trimming took 7 bases from V and 8 from J, leaving 14 bases between them. CDR3 loop: CASTDRRREKLFF. The CDR3 bases are TGTGCCAGCACCGACAGGCGGAGGGAAAAACTGTTTTTT.

The chain joins TRBV5-4 to TRBJ2-1, with 8 positions matching TRBD1. Trimming took 0 bases from V and 9 from J; bases not matched to a gene: 8. CDR1 SGHNT and CDR2 YYREEE come from the germline V gene (reference sequence). This CDR3 is 15 amino acids long. CDR3 nucleotide sequence: TGTGCCAGCAGCTTGGGACAGGGGAGAGTAGGTGAGCAGTTCTTC. Its protein product is CASSLGQGRVGEQFF.

CDR3 protein: CASRQITGDNEKLFF. CDR3 DNA: TGTGCCAGCAGACAAATAACAGGAGATAATGAAAAACTGTTTTTT. The chain is built from TRBV2 and TRBJ1-4; perhaps TRBD1 as D (5 bases). CDR3 length: 15 amino acids. Germline assignment: CDR1 SNHLY and CDR2 FYNNEI. The ends were cut back, 6 bases at V and 4 bases at J, with 15 bases in the middle.

This clone was recorded once. V is TRBV5-1 and J is TRBJ1-1, with 9 bases fitting TRBD1. Trimming cost V 1 base and J 1 base; bases outside gene matches: 5. The germline V gene has CDR1 SGHRS and CDR2 YFSETQ. The length of the CDR3 is 16 residues. This CDR3 is CASSLRDRGGNTEAFF. The DNA for the CDR3 is TGCGCCAGCAGCTTGCGCGACAGGGGGGGGAACACTGAAGCTTTCTTT.

V gene TRBV29-1 combines with J gene TRBJ2-7; 11 bases match TRBD1. Germline values: CDR1 SQVTM, CDR2 ANQGSEA. V gave up 6 bases and J gave up 7 bases; unmatched junction bases: 11. The length of the CDR3 is 14 residues. The DNA for the CDR3 is TGCAGCGTCGCCCCTGGACAGGGGGCCAGGGAGCAGTACTTC. Amino acids: CSVAPGQGAREQYF.

This chain uses TRBV15 with TRBJ2-1; TRBD2 matches at 8 bases. With 0 bases clipped from V and 8 bases from J, the junction kept 12 bases outside the gene matches. The germline gives CDR1 LNHNV, CDR2 YYDKDF (reference sequence). The CDR3 covers 17 residues. Here the CDR3 reads CATSRESSAGASHEQFF. CDR3 bases: TGTGCCACCAGCAGAGAGTCCTCAGCGGGAGCGTCGCATGAGCAGTTCTTC.